This TCR beta chain came from a study of T cell responses to AZD1222 COVID-19 vaccine. Findings of the study overall: Females made up more of the donors, who were largely white British, and clonal diversity may have come out too low.

This clone was seen a single time. Its cognate antigen is unknown. TCRdb's copy holds only in-frame clones and misses some; the assay was immunoSEQ multiplex PCR. The sample includes 150,000 or so clones, around 88% of them seen just once. V was pared by 3 bases and J by 7 bases, with 15 bases of the junction left unmatched. The CDR3 runs to 18 residues. Germline V gene lookup returns CDR1 SGHTA and CDR2 FQGNSA. The receptor's source is an adult in good health. The source was peripheral blood, collected on day 0 of AZD1222 vaccination. This chain connects TRBV7-2 to TRBJ2-2, with 9 bases aligning to TRBD2. The CDR3 here is CASSFGVELAGRGGELFF. The CDR3 nucleotides are TGTGCCAGCAGCTTCGGGGTAGAGCTAGCGGGACGGGGCGGGGAGCTGTTTTTT.